The rows below give T cell receptor beta chains drawn from one sample of a study of shared clonotypes between healthy human individuals. Measured with immunoSEQ multiplex PCR; TCRdb has only the in-frame clones, and not every one. The repertoire includes 1,500,000 or so clones, roughly 97% of them detected once, and roughly 1.2% sits in the top ten. Specimen: naive CD4+ T cells sorted from blood. Receptor source: a man aged 25-45 years in good health. CDR3s include the opening cysteine and the closing phenylalanine or tryptophan. Each record gives: clone size, V gene, J gene, D gene, CDR3 protein, CDR3 DNA. D genes are given only for firm matches. Some rows mark clone size as missing; the rest say once, few, many or name a class of expanded clone.

>.|TRBV4-1|TRBJ1-2|.
CASSQGLGDGYTF
TGCGCCAGCAGCCAAGGACTCGGGGATGGCTACACCTTC
>.|TRBV6-5|TRBJ1-1|.
CASSHTLPEAFF
TGTGCCAGCAGCCATACATTGCCTGAAGCTTTCTTT
>.|TRBV19|TRBJ2-1|TRBD2
CASSIGGPTSGYNEQFF
TGTGCCAGTAGTATAGGGGGTCCGACTAGCGGGTACAATGAGCAGTTCTTC
>.|TRBV10-3|TRBJ2-6|.
CAIRQGTDSGANVLTF
TGTGCCATCAGACAGGGTACTGACTCTGGGGCCAACGTCCTGACTTTC
>.|TRBV7-8|TRBJ2-2|TRBD1
CASSPGTGKYTGELFF
TGTGCCAGCAGCCCGGGGACAGGGAAATACACCGGGGAGCTGTTTTTT
>.|TRBV27|TRBJ1-2|.
CASSLYPGITNYGYTF
TGTGCCAGCAGTTTGTACCCGGGTATCACCAACTATGGCTACACCTTC
>.|TRBV6-5|TRBJ2-7|TRBD2
CATGLAGEQYF
TGTGCCACGGGACTAGCGGGGGAGCAGTACTTC
>.|TRBV9|TRBJ1-2|.
CASSPEDRSNYGYTF
TGTGCCAGCAGCCCCGAGGACAGATCTAACTATGGCTACACCTTC
>few|TRBV15|TRBJ1-2|.
CATSEGGNYGYTF
TGTGCCACCAGCGAGGGGGGGAACTATGGCTACACCTTC
>.|TRBV28|TRBJ2-5|TRBD1
CASTKRGTVGETQYF
TGTGCCAGCACCAAAAGGGGGACAGTTGGAGAGACCCAGTACTTC
>few|TRBV7-6|TRBJ1-5|.
CASSPSPNQPQHF
TGTGCCAGCAGCCCAAGCCCCAATCAGCCCCAGCATTTT
>.|TRBV5-1|TRBJ2-3|TRBD2
CASSLHGAGLTDTQYF
TGCGCCAGCAGCTTGCATGGAGCGGGGCTCACAGATACGCAGTATTTT
>.|TRBV10-1|TRBJ2-5|TRBD2
CASSVGLDLETQYF
TGCGCCAGCAGTGTGGGACTAGATTTGGAGACCCAGTACTTC
>.|TRBV7-2|TRBJ2-7|TRBD1
CASSLSGQAYEQYF
TGTGCCAGCAGCCTCTCGGGACAGGCTTACGAGCAGTACTTC
>.|TRBV29-1|TRBJ1-1|TRBD1
CSVADRVNTEAFF
TGCAGCGTGGCGGACAGGGTGAACACTGAAGCTTTCTTT
>.|TRBV6-6|TRBJ2-7|.
CASSSAQGSPGEQYF
TGTGCCAGCAGTTCTGCCCAAGGGAGCCCGGGGGAGCAGTACTTC
>.|TRBV28|TRBJ1-2|TRBD1
CASSYGQGARWNGGYTF
TGTGCCAGCAGTTACGGGCAGGGGGCGCGTTGGAATGGTGGCTACACCTTC
>.|TRBV10-2|TRBJ2-5|.
CASSDRRRRQETQYF
TGCGCCAGCAGTGATCGACGACGGCGCCAAGAGACCCAGTACTTC
>.|TRBV6-1|TRBJ1-1|.
CASNQQGNTEAFF
TGTGCCAGCAATCAACAGGGGAACACTGAAGCTTTCTTT
>.|TRBV4-1|TRBJ2-3|.
CASSQDWATSRDTQYF
TGCGCCAGCAGCCAAGATTGGGCTACCTCCCGAGATACGCAGTATTTT